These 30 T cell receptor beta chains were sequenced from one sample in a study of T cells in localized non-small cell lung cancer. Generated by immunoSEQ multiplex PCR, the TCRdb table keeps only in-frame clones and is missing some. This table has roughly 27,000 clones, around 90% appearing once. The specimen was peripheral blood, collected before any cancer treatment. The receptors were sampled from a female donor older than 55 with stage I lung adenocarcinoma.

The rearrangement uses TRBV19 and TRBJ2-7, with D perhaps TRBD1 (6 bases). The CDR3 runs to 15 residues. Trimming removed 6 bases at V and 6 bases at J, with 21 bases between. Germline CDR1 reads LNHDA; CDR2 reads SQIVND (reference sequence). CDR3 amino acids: CASRPSTGTPPEQYF. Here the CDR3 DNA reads TGTGCCAGTAGACCTTCGACAGGCACACCCCCCGAGCAGTACTTC.

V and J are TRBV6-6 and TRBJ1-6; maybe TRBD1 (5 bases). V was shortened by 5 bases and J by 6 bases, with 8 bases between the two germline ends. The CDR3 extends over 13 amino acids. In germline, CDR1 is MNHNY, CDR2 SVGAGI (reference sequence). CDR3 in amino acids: CASSGDSNSPLHF. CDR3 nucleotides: TGTGCCAGCAGTGGCGACAGTAATTCACCCCTCCACTTT.

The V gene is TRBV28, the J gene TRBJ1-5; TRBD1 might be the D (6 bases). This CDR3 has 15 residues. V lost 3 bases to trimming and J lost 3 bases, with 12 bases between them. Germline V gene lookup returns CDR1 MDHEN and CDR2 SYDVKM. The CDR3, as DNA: TGTGCCAGCAGTTTTCAGGGGCCGCCCAATCAGCCCCAGCATTTT. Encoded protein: CASSFQGPPNQPQHF.

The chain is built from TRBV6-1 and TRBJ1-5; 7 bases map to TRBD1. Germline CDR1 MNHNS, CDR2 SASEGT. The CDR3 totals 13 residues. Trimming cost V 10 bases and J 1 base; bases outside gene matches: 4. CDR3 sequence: CATRGMSNQPQHF. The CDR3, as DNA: TGTGCCACCAGGGGGATGAGCAATCAGCCCCAGCATTTT.

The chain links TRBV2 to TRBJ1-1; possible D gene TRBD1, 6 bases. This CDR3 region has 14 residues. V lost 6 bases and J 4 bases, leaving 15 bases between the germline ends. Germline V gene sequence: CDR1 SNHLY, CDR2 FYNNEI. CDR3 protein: CASSTGRTGTEAFF. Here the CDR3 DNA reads TGTGCCAGCAGCACAGGGAGGACGGGCACTGAAGCTTTCTTT.

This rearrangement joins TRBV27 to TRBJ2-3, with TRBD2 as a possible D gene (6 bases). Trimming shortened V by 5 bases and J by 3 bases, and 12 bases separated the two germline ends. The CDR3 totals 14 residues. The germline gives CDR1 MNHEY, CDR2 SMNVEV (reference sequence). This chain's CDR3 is CASSPMAGTDTQYF. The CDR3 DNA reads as TGTGCCAGCAGTCCGATGGCGGGAACAGATACGCAGTATTTT.

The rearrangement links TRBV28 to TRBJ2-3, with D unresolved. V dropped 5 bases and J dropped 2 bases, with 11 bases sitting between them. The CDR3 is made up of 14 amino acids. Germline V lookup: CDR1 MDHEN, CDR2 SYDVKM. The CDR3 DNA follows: TGTGCCAGCAGTAAGGGCCTACCCACAGATACGCAGTATTTT. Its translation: CASSKGLPTDTQYF.

CDR3 region: CASQSSRGTETQYF. CDR3 in DNA: TGTGCCAGTCAAAGTTCCAGGGGTACGGAGACCCAGTACTTC. V usage is TRBV25-1 and J usage is TRBJ2-5; tentatively, D is TRBD1 (6 bases). The CDR3 is made up of 14 amino acids. Germline V lookup: CDR1 MGHDK, CDR2 SYGVNS. The V gene lost 9 bases and the J gene lost 5 bases, with 19 bases spanning the gap.

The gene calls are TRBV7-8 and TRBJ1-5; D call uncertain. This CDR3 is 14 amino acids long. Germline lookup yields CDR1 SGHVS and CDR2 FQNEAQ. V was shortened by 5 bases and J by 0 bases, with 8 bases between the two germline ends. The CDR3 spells CASSDTYSNQPQHF. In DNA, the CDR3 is TGTGCCAGCAGCGACACGTATAGCAATCAGCCCCAGCATTTT.

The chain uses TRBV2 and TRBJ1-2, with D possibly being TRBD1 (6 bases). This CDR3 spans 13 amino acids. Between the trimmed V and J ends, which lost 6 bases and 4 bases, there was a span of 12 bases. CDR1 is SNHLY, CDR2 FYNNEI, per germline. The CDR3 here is CASREGGRYGYTF. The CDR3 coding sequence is TGTGCCAGCAGAGAGGGGGGCCGCTATGGCTACACCTTC.

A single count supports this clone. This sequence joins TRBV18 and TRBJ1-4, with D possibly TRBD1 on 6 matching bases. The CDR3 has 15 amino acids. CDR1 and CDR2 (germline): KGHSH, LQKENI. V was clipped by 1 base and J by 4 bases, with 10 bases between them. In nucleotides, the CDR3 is TGTGCCAGCTCACCACGGACAGTGATTAATGAAAAACTGTTTTTT. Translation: CASSPRTVINEKLFF.

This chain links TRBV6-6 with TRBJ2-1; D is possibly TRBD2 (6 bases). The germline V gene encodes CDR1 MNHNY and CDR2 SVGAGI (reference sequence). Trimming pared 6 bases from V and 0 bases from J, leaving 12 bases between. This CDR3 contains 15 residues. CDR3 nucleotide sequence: TGTGCCAGCAGCCGGGACTCACTCTCCTACAATGAGCAGTTCTTC. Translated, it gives CASSRDSLSYNEQFF.

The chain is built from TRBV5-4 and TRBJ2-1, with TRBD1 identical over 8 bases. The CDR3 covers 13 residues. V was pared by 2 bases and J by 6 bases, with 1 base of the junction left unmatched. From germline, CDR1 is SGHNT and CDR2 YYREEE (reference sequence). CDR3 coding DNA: TGTGCCAGCAGCTTACAGGGGGGCAATGAGCAGTTCTTC. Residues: CASSLQGGNEQFF.

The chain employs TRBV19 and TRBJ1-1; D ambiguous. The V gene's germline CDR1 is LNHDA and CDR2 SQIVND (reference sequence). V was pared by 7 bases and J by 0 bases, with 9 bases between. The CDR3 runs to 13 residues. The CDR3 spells CASTKWLNTEAFF. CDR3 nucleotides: TGTGCCAGTACCAAGTGGTTGAACACTGAAGCTTTCTTT.

The CDR3 sequence: CASSLGGLNTEAFF. Here the CDR3 DNA reads TGTGCCAGCAGTTTAGGGGGTTTGAACACTGAAGCTTTCTTT. The V and J genes are TRBV28 and TRBJ1-1, with D possibly being TRBD1 (5 bases). V was pared by 2 bases and J by 0 bases, with 7 bases between. This CDR3 is built from 14 residues. CDR1 and CDR2 (germline): MDHEN, SYDVKM.

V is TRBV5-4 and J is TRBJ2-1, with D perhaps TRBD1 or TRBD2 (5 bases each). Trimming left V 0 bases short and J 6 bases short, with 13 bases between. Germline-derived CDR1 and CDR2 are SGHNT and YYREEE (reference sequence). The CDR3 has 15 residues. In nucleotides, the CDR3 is TGTGCCAGCAGCTTGGGGGGGTCGCAGCCCAATGAGCAGTTCTTC. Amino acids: CASSLGGSQPNEQFF.

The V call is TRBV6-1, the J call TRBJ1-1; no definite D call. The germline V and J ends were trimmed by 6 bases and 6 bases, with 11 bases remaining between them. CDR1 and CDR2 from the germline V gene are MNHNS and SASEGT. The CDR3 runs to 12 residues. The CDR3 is CASSHPLAEAFF. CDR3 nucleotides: TGTGCCAGCAGCCACCCATTGGCTGAAGCTTTCTTT.

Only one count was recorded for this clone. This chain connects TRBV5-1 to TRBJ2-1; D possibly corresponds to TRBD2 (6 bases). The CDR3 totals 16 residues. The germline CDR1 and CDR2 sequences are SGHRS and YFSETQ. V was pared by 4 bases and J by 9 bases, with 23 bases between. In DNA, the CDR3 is TGCGCCAGCAGCCCTGCCCCGGGGGAGGCCCTATTTGAGCAGTTCTTC. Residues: CASSPAPGEALFEQFF. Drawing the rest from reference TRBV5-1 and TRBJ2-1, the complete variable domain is KAGVTQTPRYLIKTRGQQVTLSCSPISGHRSVSWYQQTPGQGLQFLFEYFSETQRNKGNFPGRFSGRQFSNSRSEMNVSTLELGDSALYLCASSPAPGEALFEQFFGPGTRLTVL.

CDR3 nucleotide sequence: TGCGCCAGCAGAGGACAGGGGTGCTATGGCTACACCTTC. Its protein is CASRGQGCYGYTF. This chain joins TRBV10-1 and TRBJ1-2, with 9 nucleotides matching TRBD1. The V segment lost 6 bases and the J segment 4 bases; nucleotides outside the gene matches: 3. Germline lookup yields CDR1 WNHNN and CDR2 SYGVQD (reference sequence). The CDR3 consists of 13 residues.

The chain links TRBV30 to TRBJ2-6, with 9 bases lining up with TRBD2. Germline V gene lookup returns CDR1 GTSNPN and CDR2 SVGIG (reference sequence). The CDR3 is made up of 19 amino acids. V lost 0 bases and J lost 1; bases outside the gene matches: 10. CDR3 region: CAWSVRGGGRGSGANVLTF. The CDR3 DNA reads TGTGCCTGGAGTGTAAGGGGAGGCGGGAGGGGTTCTGGGGCCAACGTCCTGACTTTC.

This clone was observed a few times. Here the CDR3 DNA reads TGTGCCATCAGCCAACAGGGTGGGGACACTGAAGCTTTCTTT. Protein product: CAISQQGGDTEAFF. The V and J genes are TRBV10-3 and TRBJ1-1, with a tentative D call TRBD1 (6 bases). This CDR3 is built from 14 residues. CDR1 ENHRY and CDR2 SYGVKD come from the germline V gene. V was cut by 6 bases and J by 3 bases, with 14 bases left in between.

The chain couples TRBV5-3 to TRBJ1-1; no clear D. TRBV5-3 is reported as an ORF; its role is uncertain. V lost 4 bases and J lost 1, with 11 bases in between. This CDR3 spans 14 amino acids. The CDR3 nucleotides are TGTGCCAGAAGCGCTCTGAATCCGAACACTGAAGCTTTCTTT. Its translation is CARSALNPNTEAFF.

The CDR3, as DNA: TGTGCCAGCAGTTACTCGGCAGGATCGGATCAGCCCCAGCATTTT. This codes for CASSYSAGSDQPQHF. The chain links TRBV6-5 to TRBJ1-5; D not resolved. Germline CDR1 MNHEY, CDR2 SVGAGI. The CDR3 is 15 amino acids. V shed 0 bases and J shed 5 bases, with 11 bases lying between them.

The DNA of the CDR3 is TGTGCCAGCAGCGTCGGACAGGGAGGCTCACCCCTCCACTTT. Its translation: CASSVGQGGSPLHF. The chain employs TRBV9 and TRBJ1-6, with 8 bases identical to TRBD1. CDR3 length: 14 amino acids. CDR1 is SGDLS and CDR2 is YYNGEE in the germline V gene. The V gene end was trimmed by 2 bases and the J gene end by 10 bases; junction bases not matched to a gene: 5.

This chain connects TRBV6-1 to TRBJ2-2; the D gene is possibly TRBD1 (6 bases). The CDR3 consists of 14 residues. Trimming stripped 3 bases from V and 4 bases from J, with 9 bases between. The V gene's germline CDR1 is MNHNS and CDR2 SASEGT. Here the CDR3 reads CASSEQGSTGELFF. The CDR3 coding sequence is TGTGCCAGCAGTGAGCAGGGGAGCACCGGGGAGCTGTTTTTT.

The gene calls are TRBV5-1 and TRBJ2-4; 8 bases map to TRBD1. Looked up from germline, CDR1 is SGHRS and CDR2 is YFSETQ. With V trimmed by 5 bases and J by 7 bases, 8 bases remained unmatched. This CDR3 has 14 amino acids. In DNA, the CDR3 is TGCGCCAGCAGTGCCTCGACAGGGGTGAACATTCAGTACTTC. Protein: CASSASTGVNIQYF.

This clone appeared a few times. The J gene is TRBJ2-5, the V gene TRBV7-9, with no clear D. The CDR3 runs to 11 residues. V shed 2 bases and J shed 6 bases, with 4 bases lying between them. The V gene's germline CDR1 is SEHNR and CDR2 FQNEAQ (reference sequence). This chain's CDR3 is CASSLTQTQYF. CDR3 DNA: TGTGCCAGCAGCTTAACCCAGACCCAGTACTTC.

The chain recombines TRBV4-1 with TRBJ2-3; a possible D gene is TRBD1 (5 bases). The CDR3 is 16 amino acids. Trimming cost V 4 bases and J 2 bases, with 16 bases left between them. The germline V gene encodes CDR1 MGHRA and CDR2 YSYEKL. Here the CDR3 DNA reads TGCGCCAGCAGCCGTGGCGCAGGGCCCTCCACAGATACGCAGTATTTT. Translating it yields CASSRGAGPSTDTQYF.

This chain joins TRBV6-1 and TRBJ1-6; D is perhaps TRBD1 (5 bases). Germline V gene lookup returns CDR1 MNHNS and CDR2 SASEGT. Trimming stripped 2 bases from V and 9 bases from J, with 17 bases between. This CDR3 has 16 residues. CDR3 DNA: TGTGCCAGCAGTGAAACAGGTGGGGTCGGAATTTCACCCCTCCACTTT. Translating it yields CASSETGGVGISPLHF.

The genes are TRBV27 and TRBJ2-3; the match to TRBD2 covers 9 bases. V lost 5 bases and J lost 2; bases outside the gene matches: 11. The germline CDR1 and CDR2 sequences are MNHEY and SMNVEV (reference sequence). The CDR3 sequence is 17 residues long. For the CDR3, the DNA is TGTGCCAGCAGTAAGACGGCCAGCGGGAGGTACACAGATACGCAGTATTTT. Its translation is CASSKTASGRYTDTQYF.